The clone carrying this T cell receptor beta chain was picked up many times. As yet, its antigen is unknown. The data were obtained in a study of T cells in Graves' hyperthyroidism and ophthalmopathy. Trimming removed 6 bases from V and 2 bases from J, with 17 bases in between. Germline values: CDR1 DFQATT, CDR2 SNEGSKA (reference sequence). The CDR3 sequence is 15 residues long. RNA transcripts served as the template for amplifying TCR beta CDR3 regions. The TCR CDR3 first-round RT-PCR relied on the HTBI primer set. Each CDR3 protein is one row after TCRdb ran MiXCR on the multiplex PCR reads. The sample holds fewer than 550,000 distinct CDR3 sequences, roughly 25% seen once. Study-level findings and limits: The blood repertoire included most of the expanded thyroid clonotypes above 0.001.

The chain combines TRBV20-1 with TRBJ1-5; D not certain. The sequenced material came from blood. The origin of this receptor is a woman aged 30 to 39 with Graves' ophthalmopathy. CDR3 nucleotides: TGCAGTGCCTTGGACTGGGGTTTGGGCAATCAGCCCCAGCATTTT. Translation gives CSALDWGLGNQPQHF.